These T cell receptor beta chains were read from a single sample in a study of T cells expressing NK-cell markers. From the 5' RACE reads, TCRdb lists one entry per CDR3 protein and no DNA. The table for this sample gives fewer than 550,000 distinct CDR3 sequences. Sequences were obtained from blood T cells: a sorted CD56 or NKG2C T cell subset, CD4+ or CD8+ T cells, or bulk PBMC T cells (not recorded which). The receptor source for this set is a woman aged 45-65 years in good health. CDR3s include the opening cysteine and the closing phenylalanine or tryptophan. Clone size, where shown, is once, few, many, or a class for clones that have expanded.

v_call	j_call	cdr3_length	clone_size	cdr3_aa
TRBV5-1	TRBJ1-1	13	-	CASSLVPDRGAFF
TRBV19	TRBJ2-3	16	-	CASSPGLRVLADTQYF
TRBV29-1	TRBJ2-7	15	-	CSAIGTSGLSYEQYF
TRBV6-6	TRBJ2-5	15	-	CASSPPAGLQETQYF
TRBV5-1	TRBJ1-2	13	-	CASSVAGASGYTF
TRBV5-5	TRBJ2-5	17	-	CASSSGRGQGSQETQYF
TRBV14	TRBJ2-1	14	-	CASSQSRLAGVPFF
TRBV5-1	TRBJ2-4	16	-	CASTPGQGATKNIQYF
TRBV28	TRBJ1-2	14	-	CASSLTGQIYGYTF
TRBV14	TRBJ1-2	15	-	CASSHVSTEQGRYTF
TRBV14	TRBJ2-4	13	-	CASSQELGQRQYF
TRBV29-1	TRBJ2-4	12	-	CSVGTYKNIQYF
TRBV24-1	TRBJ2-3	15	-	CAVQDSRSYTDTQYF
TRBV12-5	TRBJ2-1	14	-	CASGWGALYNEQFF
TRBV20-1	TRBJ2-5	16	-	CSASPLLAGGQETQYF
TRBV15	TRBJ2-1	18	-	CATSREGPGQGKYNEQFF
TRBV20-1	TRBJ2-1	13	-	CSAHSPPVEEQFF
TRBV28	TRBJ1-4	13	-	CASLEHSNEKLFF
TRBV5-6	TRBJ2-1	16	-	CASSAILAGDLHEQFF
TRBV29-1	TRBJ2-1	11	-	CSGGETLQQFF
TRBV5-1	TRBJ2-1	14	-	CASSREGLKNEQFF
TRBV11-3	TRBJ2-3	13	medium-sized	CASRRGSADTQYF
TRBV12-3/TRBV12-4	TRBJ1-2	12	-	CASTSGEIGYTF
TRBV24-1	TRBJ2-1	15	-	CATSDPTTRFNEQFF
TRBV11-2	TRBJ2-3	17	-	CASSLVVAGGPGDTQYF
TRBV19	TRBJ2-3	16	-	CASSIGGGHGTDTQYF
TRBV12-3/TRBV12-4	TRBJ2-3	16	-	CASNDRRGPRADTQYF
TRBV25-1	TRBJ2-1	17	-	CASSEIRESSSYNEQFF
TRBV10-3	TRBJ1-4	11	-	CAIRDAEKLFF
TRBV11-2	TRBJ2-1	18	-	CASSLLAGAPSSYNEQFF
TRBV15	TRBJ2-7	16	-	CATSSPDRGLGNEQYF
TRBV4-1	TRBJ2-5	14	-	CASSRLAVLETQYF
TRBV6-6	TRBJ2-3	13	-	CASRSGLTDTQYF
TRBV12-3/TRBV12-4	TRBJ1-4	14	-	CASSLVGSGEKLFF
TRBV6-1	TRBJ2-3	13	-	CASSDPNTDTQYF
TRBV10-2	TRBJ2-1	15	-	CASSDLAGVGNEQFF
TRBV5-5	TRBJ2-3	15	-	CASSLGRSGGDTQYF